The source of this T cell receptor (beta chain) is a study of cytomegalovirus exposure and HLA in healthy donors (dated by TCRdb to 2016 to 2017). Describing the broader study: An earlier analysis of 587 of the donors reported over 250 Gb of sequence data and around 110 million unique TCR beta sequences obtained from approximately 180 million T cells. An early release that covered some 640 HLA-typed donors contained approximately 300 gigabases of sequencing data and 75 million to 100 million unique TCR sequences. To decide whether each TCR beta V gene segment behaved as functional or pseudogenic, an earlier analysis of nearly 600 of the donors relied on high-throughput TCR beta sequencing. The study was designed to test whether signatures of past pathogen exposure could be identified by cataloging public T cell receptors. Typing coverage differed by locus: A, B, C, DRB1 and DQB1 were typed in about 629-630 donors, DQA1 in about 510, DPA1 in 600 to 610, and DPB1 in 450 to 490. Among 300 to 450 genotyped donors of the cohort, an average of 235,054 unique TCR beta nucleotide sequences were sequenced per donor, around 20% of them non-productive. Every discovery cohort repertoire had been produced on one sequencing platform. Donor age, sex, ethnicity and CMV serostatus were compiled together with the repertoire data. Because of strong linkage in the cohort, roughly five DR-DQ haplotypes were treated as single units for association and clustering. The study profiled the T cell repertoires of fewer than 850 subjects by immunosequencing and related them to cytomegalovirus serostatus. Besides the first cohort of 500 to 700 subjects, a separate validation cohort made up of over a hundred different subjects was used. Both class I and class II loci were covered by HLA typing, at four-digit resolution. To predict cytomegalovirus infection status, the study brought together high-throughput TCR immunosequencing, statistical association of individual TCRs with disease status, and machine learning. A later analysis re-examined previously published TCR beta repertoires from more than 650 donors and added high-resolution HLA genotyping to investigate patterns of TCR occurrence. Rather than drawing on any new phenotypic data, the later analysis identified candidate immune exposures from TCR beta sequences and the way those sequences occurred across donors. Genome-wide SNP genotypes for about three fifths of the roughly 670 donors were used in a later genetic analysis, which treated that subset as a discovery cohort. Of the roughly 390 genotyped donors, 70% to 90% were placed in the genetic ancestry cluster associated with self-reported Caucasian donors.

As regards this clone: Its antigen is unknown. No base quality information exists; no much larger clone differs at one position.

The paper as a whole reports these results and caveats: Because some donors lacked HLA typing at each locus, the association tests relied only on the typed subset. Because counts were too low, 15 or so rarely observed V segments, including chromosome 9 orphons, were excluded from the earlier analysis of around 590 of the donors. According to a later analysis, parvovirus B19, influenza, CMV and Epstein-Barr virus appeared linked to several top co-occurrence clusters. A further reported finding was that TCR beta sequences accurately predicted the HLA-A and HLA-B alleles for most subjects in the first cohort. According to a later analysis, TCR association rates differed among HLA loci, with DRB1 alleles showing the most associated TCRs and HLA-C alleles showing the fewest. When HLA alleles, especially DR and DQ, strongly co-occurred, TCR associations were difficult to assign to individual alleles. At a false discovery rate of 0.05, a later analysis linked around 15,000 TCR beta sequences to specific HLA alleles. According to a later analysis, most CMV-associated TCR beta chains appeared to be HLA-restricted, and the HLA associations seemed to be driven largely by CMV exposure. In an earlier analysis of about 550 of the donors, most TCR beta V segments were observed in productive rearrangements about 87% or about 30% of the time, broadly matching IMGT annotations. A group of highly shared sequence variants was considered likely to be a technical artifact of the sequencing pipeline. According to the authors, the approach could potentially be generalized to other disease states and immunological phenotypes. Compared with equally common non-associated chains, HLA-associated TCR beta chains in a later analysis were more clonally expanded and had lower generation probabilities. A total of around 150 TCR beta chains were listed by the study as associated with cytomegalovirus. The only immune exposure information available for the cohort was CMV serostatus. Presence/absence analyses assumed roughly uniform sequencing depth across donors, an assumption that may not hold. Most TCR sequences were observed very rarely across donors, whereas some public TCRs were present in many individuals. In a later genetic analysis, fewer N-insertions in productive TCRs were reported among donors in an Asian-associated ancestry cluster than the roughly 700-donor mean. In both the original and validation cohorts, the classifier was reported to diagnose cytomegalovirus status with high specificity and sensitivity. In vitro tests confirmed that a few of the cytomegalovirus-associated TCR beta chains recognize cytomegalovirus antigens. A later genetic analysis associated a missense DCLRE1C variant with V-gene and J-gene trimming of TCR beta chains, and an independent cohort replicated the association. In this cohort, only TCR beta chains were sequenced, and detectable features were limited by the absence of alpha or paired-chain data. Correlated functional status among segregating V segments might be attributable to linkage disequilibrium, but an unknown experimental factor could not be ruled out.

The cohort consisted of fewer than 700 healthy bone marrow donors. Cohort members were all nominally healthy when sampled, although unrecorded immune exposures were likely present. The donor tested CMV seropositive, placing the donor among the 250 to 300 seropositive members of the cohort. Each donor provided a peripheral blood sample, and peripheral blood mononuclear cells were used for TCR beta sequencing. Genomic DNA extraction from the blood cell samples was performed with the Qiagen DNeasy Blood Extraction Kit. The library was produced with the immunoSEQ multiplex PCR assay. For the multiplex PCR, a mixture combining 60 forward primers for TCR Vbeta segments and 13 reverse primers for TCR Jbeta segments was used. The CDR3 region of rearranged TCR beta genes was amplified from genomic DNA with a multiplex PCR assay. The Illumina HiSeq System was used to sequence the amplified TCR beta libraries as 87-base-pair reads. In the authors' own workflow: A later analysis tallied 70 million to 100 million unique TCR beta chains across the 650 to 750 repertoires, and some 12 million of those chains were shared by two or more donors. Raw reads were error-corrected and collapsed into unique sequences by a nearest-neighbor algorithm in which closely related sequences were merged to remove PCR and sequencing errors. CDR3 sequences were aligned to IMGT reference sequences to assign V, D and J gene segments. For a sequence to be retained, a match of at least six nucleotides was required to both a V gene segment and a J gene segment. A rearrangement counted as productive if the CDR3 had no stop codons and remained in frame with V and J, and every other rearrangement counted as non-productive. Following IMGT convention, CDR3 was defined as the stretch from the second conserved V-encoded cysteine to the conserved J-encoded phenylalanine. Sequences without an unambiguous match to a single V gene segment were excluded from the earlier analysis of about 600 of the donors. An earlier analysis of several hundred of the donors called V segments functional above 56.7% productive rearrangements and segregating when the between-donor standard deviation exceeded 5%. To diagnose cytomegalovirus status from the catalog of TCR beta chain sequences, a statistical classification framework was built. V and J gene assignment, in a later analysis, came from comparing TCR nucleotide sequences with IMGT/GENE-DB human TR gene sequences. Using the TCRdist pipeline, a later analysis assigned CDR3 sequences along with most-parsimonious VDJ recombination scenarios. A later analysis defined each TCR beta chain by its CDR3 amino acid sequence plus V-gene family, and excluded reads lacking a unique V-gene family. A later analysis removed 592 highly shared, low-generation-probability nucleotide sequences to deal with suspected cross-contamination and a sequencing artifact. A later analysis calculated a clonal expansion index for each public chain from normalized within-repertoire ranks of inferred template counts. In a later analysis, generation probabilities were computed with a VDJ recombination model fitted to out-of-frame rearrangements, and the resulting probabilities were checked against IGoR. Hypergeometric tests were used in a later analysis to score TCR-TCR, TCR-HLA and TCR-CMV co-occurrence, with a repertoire-size bias correction applied to the TCR pairs. A later analysis estimated false discovery rates by permuting HLA or CMV assignments 20 times. In a later analysis, co-occurring TCRs were grouped with DBSCAN, and TCRdist sequence similarity was added when clustering was performed within HLA-allele-positive subsets. Repertoires with fewer than 30,000 or more than 120,000 public chains were left out of co-occurrence clustering, as were several repertoires with anomalous nucleotide sharing. The table comes from immuneACCESS by way of TCRdb, which keeps in-frame sequences with V and J called. Part of the clones is missing from these tables; in studies checked, under half for an unresolved V gene and the rest for unknown reasons. The V and J calls and clone size were taken over from that table, and D and trimming were inferred from the DNA. For this sample there are about 120,000 clones; around 66% appear just once. Roughly 8.6% of the sample comes from the top ten.

The sequencing sample was made of PBMCs. This clonotype originated in a woman aged 40 to 55 in good health and CMV-seropositive.

The bases are TGTGCCAGCAGGTACACAGGGGGAGAGCAGTACTTC. It translates as CASRYTGGEQYF. The chain is encoded by TRBV5-8 joined to TRBJ2-7; 8 nucleotides in the junction match TRBD1. CDR1 and CDR2, looked up from the germline V gene, are SGHTS and YDEGEE. V is pruned by 5 bases and J by 7 bases, leaving 5 bases of the junction without a gene match. Including cysteine and phenylalanine, the CDR3 has 12 amino acids. Of all the DNA, just the CDR3 is kept, 36 bases in frame from base 1. This CDR3, with the reference TRBV5-8 and TRBJ2-7 proteins standing in past its ends, gives the full variable domain EAGVTQSPTHLIKTRGQQATLRCSPISGHTSVYWYQQALGLGLQFLLWYDEGEERNRGNFPPRFSGRQFPNYSSELNVNALELEDSALYLCASRYTGGEQYFGPGTRLTVT.